This is a list of T cell receptor beta chains from one sample in a study of OX40 agonist ivuxolimab in advanced cancers. Only in-frame clones appear in the TCRdb table, and some are missing; sequencing was by immunoSEQ multiplex PCR. Of over 50,000 clones detected, 75% to 85% appear once; the ten largest clones hold 0.7%. Here the sequenced sample was CD4+ or CD8+ T cells sorted from blood, taken in a trial of the OX40 agonist ivuxolimab. These receptors all come from an adult with an advanced solid tumor such as melanoma, head and neck, liver or kidney cancer. Both conserved end residues are part of each CDR3. Fields, in order: CDR3 DNA, CDR3 protein, D gene, clone size, J gene, V gene. D genes are given only for firm matches. Size is omitted from some rows. Given values are once, few, many or a class for expanded clones.

CDR3 DNA: TGTGCCAGCAGTGCCCCAGTGGGGGGTTTGACTGAAGCTTTCTTT
CDR3 protein: CASSAPVGGLTEAFF
D gene: -
clone size: -
J gene: TRBJ1-1
V gene: TRBV6-1

CDR3 DNA: TGTGCCAGCAGTCCCCCCGGGACAGGTGAAGCTTTCTTT
CDR3 protein: CASSPPGTGEAFF
D gene: TRBD1
clone size: -
J gene: TRBJ1-1
V gene: TRBV28

CDR3 DNA: TGTGCCAGCAGCTTGATCCGGGGGAAGGCGGCCTCTGGAAACACCATATATTTT
CDR3 protein: CASSLIRGKAASGNTIYF
D gene: -
clone size: -
J gene: TRBJ1-3
V gene: TRBV5-4

CDR3 DNA: TGCGCCAGCAGCTTGGGGTACGAGCAGTACTTC
CDR3 protein: CASSLGYEQYF
D gene: -
clone size: few
J gene: TRBJ2-7
V gene: TRBV5-1

CDR3 DNA: TGTGCCATCAGTGAGTCACTACCGGGACAGAGCTCCTATAATTCACCCCTCCACTTT
CDR3 protein: CAISESLPGQSSYNSPLHF
D gene: TRBD1
clone size: -
J gene: TRBJ1-6
V gene: TRBV10-3

CDR3 DNA: TGTGCCAGCAGCCTGTTTTCCTCCCTTGCAGGGACCCGCGAGCAGTACTTC
CDR3 protein: CASSLFSSLAGTREQYF
D gene: -
clone size: -
J gene: TRBJ2-7
V gene: TRBV11-2

CDR3 DNA: TGCGCCAGCAGCCCTACCCCCAACTACGAGCAGTACTTC
CDR3 protein: CASSPTPNYEQYF
D gene: -
clone size: -
J gene: TRBJ2-7
V gene: TRBV4-1

CDR3 DNA: TGCAGCGTTGGGGGACAGGAGAGGGGAGAGACCCAGTACTTC
CDR3 protein: CSVGGQERGETQYF
D gene: TRBD1
clone size: -
J gene: TRBJ2-5
V gene: TRBV29-1

CDR3 DNA: TGTGCCATCAGTGAGCCGGGAGGGCTGGCAGACGAGCAGTACTTC
CDR3 protein: CAISEPGGLADEQYF
D gene: TRBD2
clone size: -
J gene: TRBJ2-7
V gene: TRBV10-3

CDR3 DNA: TGTGCCATCAGTGAGAAGAGGGGCTACGAGCAGTACTTC
CDR3 protein: CAISEKRGYEQYF
D gene: -
clone size: -
J gene: TRBJ2-7
V gene: TRBV10-3

CDR3 DNA: TGCAGCGTGTACAGGGGCGGTGGCTACACCTTC
CDR3 protein: CSVYRGGGYTF
D gene: TRBD1
clone size: -
J gene: TRBJ1-2
V gene: TRBV29-1

CDR3 DNA: TGTGCCAGCAGGCTGCAAATTGGCTATGGCTACACCTTC
CDR3 protein: CASRLQIGYGYTF
D gene: -
clone size: -
J gene: TRBJ1-2
V gene: TRBV27

CDR3 DNA: TGTGCCAGCAGCTTAATTATGGGTTCTAGCTCTGGAAACACCATATATTTT
CDR3 protein: CASSLIMGSSSGNTIYF
D gene: -
clone size: -
J gene: TRBJ1-3
V gene: TRBV7-9

CDR3 DNA: TGCGCCAGCAGCCCGGGACAGACGGGGACCCAGTACTTC
CDR3 protein: CASSPGQTGTQYF
D gene: TRBD1
clone size: -
J gene: TRBJ2-5
V gene: TRBV10-1

CDR3 DNA: TGTGCCAGCACGTATAGCAATCAGCCCCAGCATTTT
CDR3 protein: CASTYSNQPQHF
D gene: -
clone size: -
J gene: TRBJ1-5
V gene: TRBV2

CDR3 DNA: TGTGCCAGCAACAGGGTTAACACTGAAGCTTTCTTT
CDR3 protein: CASNRVNTEAFF
D gene: -
clone size: -
J gene: TRBJ1-1
V gene: TRBV6-6

CDR3 DNA: TGTGCCAGCGTGCCGACGACCTACGAGCAGTACTTC
CDR3 protein: CASVPTTYEQYF
D gene: -
clone size: -
J gene: TRBJ2-7
V gene: TRBV5-8

CDR3 DNA: TGTGCCAGCACCTCCCCGGGGGCGACCGCTTTCTTT
CDR3 protein: CASTSPGATAFF
D gene: -
clone size: -
J gene: TRBJ1-1
V gene: TRBV11-2

CDR3 DNA: TGTGCCACCCTCGGGGGGGGGAACACTGAAGCTTTCTTT
CDR3 protein: CATLGGGNTEAFF
D gene: -
clone size: -
J gene: TRBJ1-1
V gene: TRBV6-5

CDR3 DNA: TGTGCCAGCTCACTGGACCGATCCTCTGGAAACACCATATATTTT
CDR3 protein: CASSLDRSSGNTIYF
D gene: -
clone size: once
J gene: TRBJ1-3
V gene: TRBV18

CDR3 DNA: TGCAGCGTTGGGACAGGGTCCCCTCAGGGGCAGTTCTTC
CDR3 protein: CSVGTGSPQGQFF
D gene: TRBD1
clone size: -
J gene: TRBJ2-1
V gene: TRBV29-1

CDR3 DNA: TGTGCCTCTCTTCACAACCCCCATCGTAGGTATTTT
CDR3 protein: CASLHNPHRRYF
D gene: -
clone size: -
J gene: TRBJ2-3
V gene: TRBV30

CDR3 DNA: TGTGCCAGCAGTGAGACTGAAAAACTGTTTTTT
CDR3 protein: CASSETEKLFF
D gene: -
clone size: -
J gene: TRBJ1-4
V gene: TRBV6-1

CDR3 DNA: TGTGCCAGCAGCCAAGTGACAAAGAAGGGCTATGGCTACACCTTC
CDR3 protein: CASSQVTKKGYGYTF
D gene: -
clone size: -
J gene: TRBJ1-2
V gene: TRBV14

CDR3 DNA: TGCGCCAGCAGCATAGCTCGACTAGCGGGGAAGGAGACCCAGTACTTC
CDR3 protein: CASSIARLAGKETQYF
D gene: TRBD2
clone size: -
J gene: TRBJ2-5
V gene: TRBV5-1

CDR3 DNA: TGTGCCAGCAGCTTCGGGACCATGCGCACAGATACGCAGTATTTT
CDR3 protein: CASSFGTMRTDTQYF
D gene: -
clone size: -
J gene: TRBJ2-3
V gene: TRBV7-9

CDR3 DNA: TGTGCCAGCAGCGTGAGTAGCGGGGGGGCCTCAGATACGCAGTATTTT
CDR3 protein: CASSVSSGGASDTQYF
D gene: TRBD2
clone size: -
J gene: TRBJ2-3
V gene: TRBV9

CDR3 DNA: TGTGCCAGCAGCTTAGCTCAGGTGGGGAATGAGCAGTTCTTC
CDR3 protein: CASSLAQVGNEQFF
D gene: -
clone size: -
J gene: TRBJ2-1
V gene: TRBV7-2

CDR3 DNA: TGTGCCAGCAGCTTGGTCCAGGGGACCCCGAAGCGGGGCTACACCTTC
CDR3 protein: CASSLVQGTPKRGYTF
D gene: -
clone size: -
J gene: TRBJ1-2
V gene: TRBV5-8

CDR3 DNA: TGTGCCAGCAGACAGGGAGTAAGCCTATATGGCTACACCTTC
CDR3 protein: CASRQGVSLYGYTF
D gene: -
clone size: -
J gene: TRBJ1-2
V gene: TRBV27

CDR3 DNA: TGTGCCAGCAGTGTAAGGGACGGATACAATGAGCAGTTCTTC
CDR3 protein: CASSVRDGYNEQFF
D gene: -
clone size: few
J gene: TRBJ2-1
V gene: TRBV6-1

CDR3 DNA: TGTGCCAGCAGCTCCCGACTAGCGGGCCTCTCCTACGAGCAGTACTTC
CDR3 protein: CASSSRLAGLSYEQYF
D gene: TRBD2
clone size: -
J gene: TRBJ2-7
V gene: TRBV11-2

CDR3 DNA: TGCAGCGTTTTCGGGGGGGATGGAGAGACCCAGTACTTC
CDR3 protein: CSVFGGDGETQYF
D gene: TRBD2
clone size: -
J gene: TRBJ2-5
V gene: TRBV29-1

CDR3 DNA: TGTGCCAGCAGTTACAGGGTTGAATATTCACCCCTCCACTTT
CDR3 protein: CASSYRVEYSPLHF
D gene: -
clone size: once
J gene: TRBJ1-6
V gene: TRBV2

CDR3 DNA: TGCGCCAGCAGCCTTACTAGCGGGATGGCCCATGAGCAGTTCTTC
CDR3 protein: CASSLTSGMAHEQFF
D gene: TRBD2
clone size: -
J gene: TRBJ2-1
V gene: TRBV5-1

CDR3 DNA: TGTGCCAGCAGTCCTACCCGAGACAGGGCTACCTACGAGCAGTACTTC
CDR3 protein: CASSPTRDRATYEQYF
D gene: TRBD1
clone size: once
J gene: TRBJ2-7
V gene: TRBV27

CDR3 DNA: TGCGCCAGCAGCTTCCAAAGTACGGCGTTGGAGCAGTACTTC
CDR3 protein: CASSFQSTALEQYF
D gene: -
clone size: -
J gene: TRBJ2-7
V gene: TRBV5-1

CDR3 DNA: TGTGCCAGCAGCGGAGGGACAGGGGGCGCCGGGGAGACCCAGTACTTC
CDR3 protein: CASSGGTGGAGETQYF
D gene: TRBD1
clone size: few
J gene: TRBJ2-5
V gene: TRBV5-8

CDR3 DNA: TGTGCCAGCAGCGCAAGGGCGGGGCTAACCAAAAACATTCAGTACTTC
CDR3 protein: CASSARAGLTKNIQYF
D gene: -
clone size: -
J gene: TRBJ2-4
V gene: TRBV9

CDR3 DNA: TGCGCCAGCAGTTTCGAACCGGGCAGGGCCTCCTACAATGAGCAGTTCTTC
CDR3 protein: CASSFEPGRASYNEQFF
D gene: -
clone size: -
J gene: TRBJ2-1
V gene: TRBV4-1

CDR3 DNA: TGTGCCAGCAGCTTAGCGGGGGGGGCCTATAATGAGCAGTTCTTC
CDR3 protein: CASSLAGGAYNEQFF
D gene: -
clone size: -
J gene: TRBJ2-1
V gene: TRBV7-2

CDR3 DNA: TGTGCCAGCAGCTTTCAACTCCCGACTAGCCGCAAAAAAGAGACCCAGTACTTC
CDR3 protein: CASSFQLPTSRKKETQYF
D gene: TRBD2
clone size: -
J gene: TRBJ2-5
V gene: TRBV5-6

CDR3 DNA: TGTGCCAGCTCACGGGACAAAAATGAAAAACTGTTTTTT
CDR3 protein: CASSRDKNEKLFF
D gene: -
clone size: -
J gene: TRBJ1-4
V gene: TRBV18

CDR3 DNA: TGTGCCAGCAGAGCCGAGCTCTATAATTCACCCCTCCACTTT
CDR3 protein: CASRAELYNSPLHF
D gene: -
clone size: -
J gene: TRBJ1-6
V gene: TRBV6-5

CDR3 DNA: TGTGCCAGCATGATCGGCCCTTATGAAAAACTGTTTTTT
CDR3 protein: CASMIGPYEKLFF
D gene: -
clone size: -
J gene: TRBJ1-4
V gene: TRBV2

CDR3 DNA: TGTGCCAGCATGCCCGGGCAGGCCAACACTGAAGCTTTCTTT
CDR3 protein: CASMPGQANTEAFF
D gene: -
clone size: few
J gene: TRBJ1-1
V gene: TRBV9

CDR3 DNA: TGTGCCAGCTCCTATGAGCCCGCAGGGAGTGGCTACACCTTC
CDR3 protein: CASSYEPAGSGYTF
D gene: -
clone size: -
J gene: TRBJ1-2
V gene: TRBV6-4

CDR3 DNA: TGTGCCAGCAGCTTAGGTCTAGGGGCAGGGCTGGCCCTAGAGGCCCAGTACTTC
CDR3 protein: CASSLGLGAGLALEAQYF
D gene: -
clone size: -
J gene: TRBJ2-5
V gene: TRBV11-2

CDR3 DNA: TGTGCCAGCAGCACCCAGGGGAACACTGAAGCTTTCTTT
CDR3 protein: CASSTQGNTEAFF
D gene: -
clone size: -
J gene: TRBJ1-1
V gene: TRBV7-2

CDR3 DNA: TGTGCCAGTAGAACAGTTGGTGGCTACACCTTC
CDR3 protein: CASRTVGGYTF
D gene: -
clone size: few
J gene: TRBJ1-2
V gene: TRBV19

CDR3 DNA: TGTGCCAGCAGCCCGACCGGCTGGCAGAGCTCCTACAATGAGCAGTTCTTC
CDR3 protein: CASSPTGWQSSYNEQFF
D gene: -
clone size: once
J gene: TRBJ2-1
V gene: TRBV14

CDR3 DNA: TGTGCCAGCAGTGACAGGGGGCAGGGGACCCAGTACTTC
CDR3 protein: CASSDRGQGTQYF
D gene: TRBD1
clone size: few
J gene: TRBJ2-5
V gene: TRBV6-5